The sequence of this T cell receptor beta chain was determined in a study of T cell responses to AZD1222 COVID-19 vaccine. The germline gives CDR1 KGHSH, CDR2 LQKENI. V shed 2 bases, J shed 6 bases, and the junction held 10 bases outside the gene matches. This CDR3 is built from 17 residues. Here immunoSEQ multiplex PCR was the method, and the copy in TCRdb shows in-frame clones only, minus some. The data hold roughly 200,000 clones, with approximately 91% observed a single time. As for this clone: The target antigen is unknown.

Study results and caveats: White British donors predominated, females outnumbered males, and clonal diversity was possibly underestimated. The study identified only a handful of AZD1222 recipients as seropositive at baseline.

This TCR was recovered from an adult who received the AZD1222 COVID-19 vaccine. The chain combines TRBV18 with TRBJ2-7; 13 nucleotides line up with TRBD2. The sequencing here drew on peripheral blood, taken 28 days after the second AZD1222 dose. CDR3 sequence: CASSPNSGLAGASEQYF. The CDR3 DNA reads TGTGCCAGCTCACCAAACTCCGGACTAGCGGGAGCGAGCGAGCAGTACTTC. Using reference TRBV18 and TRBJ2-7 for the parts outside the CDR3, the full variable domain is NAGVMQNPRHLVRRRGQEARLRCSPMKGHSHVYWYRQLPEEGLKFMVYLQKENIIDESGMPKERFSAEFPKEGPSILRIQQVVRGDSAAYFCASSPNSGLAGASEQYFGPGTRLTVT.